The entry below describes one T cell receptor (beta chain). Its antigen is as yet unknown. The PCR made use of 60 Vbeta and 13 Jbeta primers. Only in-frame clones appear in the TCRdb table, and some are missing; sequencing was by immunoSEQ multiplex PCR. The data hold about 160,000 clones, with approximately 86% observed a single time. The data were obtained in a study of cytomegalovirus exposure and HLA in healthy donors. On the study more broadly: Sequencing of roughly 180 million T cells in an earlier analysis found 100 million to 140 million unique TCR beta sequences.

The CDR3 totals 15 residues. V shed 7 bases and J 3 bases; nucleotides not matched to a gene: 8. Germline V gene sequence: CDR1 SNHLY, CDR2 FYNNEI. The study, taken as a whole, reports: The likely explanation for a cluster of highly shared sequence variants was sequencing artifact. Generally TCR sequences proved uncommon, though certain public TCRs appeared in numerous donors. Per published reports, the classifier diagnosed cytomegalovirus status with high specificity and sensitivity.

The source is a woman aged 18-30 years in good health and CMV-seronegative. The chain joins TRBV2 to TRBJ1-2; the match to TRBD1 covers 10 bases. Material: PBMCs. CDR3 sequence reads: CASTYGQGVYYGYTF. The CDR3, as DNA: TGTGCCAGCACTTATGGACAGGGGGTTTACTATGGCTACACCTTC.